The entry that follows covers one T cell receptor (beta chain) sequence. What it binds is unknown. This entry is derived from a study of pediatric ulcerative colitis. General study findings and limits: Compared with controls, ulcerative colitis showed greater blood-rectum clone sharing.

Blood was drawn at the time of colonoscopy. The CDR3 has 18 amino acids. The trim removed 5 bases at V and 2 bases at J, leaving 14 bases unmatched. Per the germline V gene, CDR1 is LNHDA and CDR2 is SQIVND (reference sequence). The assay was run at survey level. Up to 500,000 reads were sequenced per sample. Repertoires were generated with immunoSEQ multiplex PCR, while TCRdb's copy carries only in-frame clones and drops some. The profile shows tens of thousands of clones, more than 75% of them singletons. The chain has TRBV19 and TRBJ2-3, with 9 bases matching TRBD1. Sequencing was carried out using blood. The sequence was obtained from a boy younger than 18 who was a control in a study of pediatric ulcerative colitis. The CDR3 nucleotides read TGTGCCAGTAGTCTCCGGAGGACAGGGGAAGTCGACACAGATACGCAGTATTTT. This translates into CASSLRRTGEVDTDTQYF.